This T cell receptor (beta chain) is drawn from a study of post-analysis software for immune sequencing data. Broader study findings: Under F measure analysis, samples from one preparation batch co-clustered strongly. The five TRBV segments detected at higher frequency in patients than in controls included TRBV5-6, TRBV5-1 and TRBV20-1. Normalized Chao1 diversity in multiple sclerosis patients fell significantly below that of controls.

Points on this clonotype: The antigen remains unidentified.

Tagging with unique molecular identifiers was a feature of the TCR beta cDNA libraries. The yield from roughly 1 to 10 million T cells was around 500,000 cDNA molecules in total. TCRdb analysed the PCR reads with MiXCR anew, one entry per CDR3 protein. Found here are about 460,000 distinct CDR3 sequences, approximately 45% of them singletons; the top ten hold roughly 12%. Trimming removed 5 bases at V and 8 bases at J, with 13 bases between. Germline values: CDR1 MNHEY, CDR2 SVGAGI. There are 14 residues in the CDR3. The sequencing sample was made of blood. The receptor's source is a girl under 18 with multiple sclerosis. The rearrangement uses TRBV6-5 and TRBJ1-6; D is possibly TRBD1 (5 bases). The CDR3 loop reads CASSDRWKDSPLHF. The CDR3 DNA reads as TGTGCCAGCAGTGACAGATGGAAAGATTCACCCCTCCACTTT.